These T cell receptor beta chains were read from a single sample in a study of shared clonotypes between healthy human individuals. Generated by immunoSEQ multiplex PCR, the TCRdb table keeps only in-frame clones and is missing some. Of hundreds of thousands of clones listed, roughly 70% were seen once; the top ten hold 1.7%. The sequenced sample was memory CD4+ T cells sorted from blood. The receptor set was obtained from a woman aged 25 to 39 in good health. Both conserved end residues are part of each CDR3. The order of the fields is D gene, J gene, clone size, V gene, CDR3 protein, CDR3 DNA. A D gene is named only where the DNA matches it firmly. Clone size, where shown, is once, few, many, or a class for clones that have expanded.

TRBD2	TRBJ2-1	-	TRBV5-1	CASSPRLAAGGEQFF	TGCGCCAGCAGTCCTCGACTAGCTGCTGGGGGTGAGCAGTTCTTC
-	TRBJ1-5	-	TRBV15	CATSRSLGTQPQHF	TGTGCCACCAGCAGGAGTTTGGGGACCCAGCCCCAGCATTTT
-	TRBJ1-2	once	TRBV18	CASSPSNSNYGYTF	TGTGCCAGCTCACCAAGTAACAGTAACTATGGCTACACCTTC
-	TRBJ2-3	-	TRBV7-2	CASSLNRGDTQYF	TGTGCCAGCAGCCTCAACCGAGGGGATACGCAGTATTTT
TRBD1	TRBJ2-3	-	TRBV7-3	CASSLGGSWTGEDTQYF	TGTGCCAGCAGCTTAGGTGGTTCTTGGACAGGGGAGGATACGCAGTATTTT
-	TRBJ2-1	-	TRBV4-1	CASSQDLGQDYNEQFF	TGCGCCAGCAGCCAAGATTTGGGGCAGGACTACAATGAGCAGTTCTTC
TRBD1	TRBJ1-1	-	TRBV5-1	CASSKDRGPQNTEAFF	TGCGCCAGCAGCAAGGACAGGGGTCCCCAGAACACTGAAGCTTTCTTT
-	TRBJ1-2	-	TRBV19	CASRTTGIDYGYTF	TGTGCCAGTAGAACTACAGGGATCGACTATGGCTACACCTTC
-	TRBJ1-5	-	TRBV9	CASSVSSNSNQPQHF	TGTGCCAGCAGCGTAAGCAGTAATAGCAATCAGCCCCAGCATTTT
TRBD2	TRBJ2-2	-	TRBV4-2	CASSLLAGVGTGELFF	TGTGCCAGCAGCCTTTTAGCGGGAGTAGGTACCGGGGAGCTGTTTTTT
TRBD1	TRBJ1-2	-	TRBV6-5	CASSYTRGQGKDGYTF	TGTGCCAGCAGTTACACGAGGGGACAGGGGAAAGATGGCTACACCTTC
-	TRBJ2-4	-	TRBV2	CASSDSGTKNIQYF	TGTGCCAGCAGTGATTCGGGGACCAAAAACATTCAGTACTTC
-	TRBJ1-1	once	TRBV11-2	CASSPGRLTLLREAFF	TGTGCCAGCAGCCCCGGTCGGCTAACTCTCCTACGGGAAGCTTTCTTT
-	TRBJ1-5	-	TRBV6-1	CASSEAGGDQPQHF	TGTGCCAGCAGTGAAGCTGGGGGGGATCAGCCCCAGCATTTT
-	TRBJ1-4	-	TRBV6-5	CASSYGGSGEKLFF	TGTGCCAGCAGTTATGGGGGTTCGGGCGAAAAACTGTTTTTT
TRBD2	TRBJ2-3	once	TRBV6-1	CASRPSGRASGTQYF	TGCGCCAGCAGACCTAGCGGGAGGGCCTCCGGTACGCAGTATTTT
-	TRBJ2-7	-	TRBV30	CAWSPTGIGEQYF	TGTGCCTGGAGCCCCACAGGGATCGGCGAGCAGTACTTC
-	TRBJ1-3	-	TRBV6-6	CASSDSHGNTIYF	TGTGCCAGCAGTGACAGCCACGGAAACACCATATATTTT
TRBD1	TRBJ1-5	-	TRBV28	CASSFQTGGNQPQHF	TGTGCCAGCAGTTTCCAGACAGGGGGAAATCAGCCCCAGCATTTT
-	TRBJ2-7	many	TRBV28	CASRVPKGNEQYF	TGTGCCAGCAGAGTTCCTAAGGGGAACGAGCAGTACTTC
TRBD1	TRBJ2-3	-	TRBV5-1	CASSLAGQGAADTQYF	TGCGCCAGCAGCTTGGCGGGACAGGGGGCCGCAGATACGCAGTATTTT
TRBD1	TRBJ2-2	-	TRBV5-1	CASSEKPPGQGAGTGELFF	TGCGCCAGCAGCGAAAAGCCACCGGGACAGGGGGCAGGGACCGGGGAGCTGTTTTTT
-	TRBJ1-5	once	TRBV19	CASNLRGGQLLGQPQHF	TGTGCCAGTAACCTACGCGGCGGGCAGCTTTTGGGTCAGCCCCAGCATTTT
-	TRBJ1-1	-	TRBV5-6	CASSLDGGRWSEAFF	TGTGCCAGCAGCTTAGACGGGGGAAGATGGTCTGAAGCTTTCTTT
-	TRBJ2-7	-	TRBV28	CASSLRVGVGSGTRQGRWEQYF	TGTGCCAGCAGTTTGCGGGTGGGGGTCGGAAGTGGTACTCGGCAGGGCAGATGGGAGCAGTACTTC
-	TRBJ1-2	-	TRBV6-1	CASSEGGYYGYTF	TGTGCCAGCAGTGAGGGGGGTTACTATGGCTACACCTTC
-	TRBJ1-1	-	TRBV7-9	CASSISTEAFF	TGTGCCAGCAGCATCTCGACCGAAGCTTTCTTT
-	TRBJ1-1	few	TRBV7-8	CASSSTRSSMNTEAFF	TGTGCCAGCAGCTCAACCCGATCCAGCATGAACACTGAAGCTTTCTTT
-	TRBJ2-5	-	TRBV10-3	CAISVGGQEETQYF	TGTGCCATCAGTGTGGGGGGGCAAGAAGAGACCCAGTACTTC
TRBD2	TRBJ2-1	many	TRBV5-4	CASMRESYNEQFF	TGTGCCAGCATGCGGGAGAGTTACAATGAGCAGTTCTTC
-	TRBJ2-2	many	TRBV14	CASSPAPGYGELFF	TGTGCCAGCAGCCCGGCTCCAGGGTACGGGGAGCTGTTTTTT
-	TRBJ1-3	-	TRBV28	CASRGGWEVSAGNTIYF	TGTGCCAGCAGGGGGGGGTGGGAAGTAAGCGCTGGAAACACCATATATTTT
TRBD2	TRBJ2-3	-	TRBV14	CASSPSGSTDTQYF	TGTGCCAGCAGCCCTAGCGGTAGCACAGATACGCAGTATTTT
-	TRBJ2-7	-	TRBV5-5	CASSIRGFSYEQYF	TGTGCCAGCAGCATCCGGGGCTTCTCCTACGAGCAGTACTTC
-	TRBJ2-7	-	TRBV20-1	CSASRQVEQYF	TGCAGTGCTAGTCGACAGGTCGAGCAGTACTTC
-	TRBJ2-2	-	TRBV27	CASSLYRNTGELFF	TGTGCCAGCAGTTTATACCGGAACACCGGGGAGCTGTTTTTT
-	TRBJ2-4	-	TRBV2	CASSEGTNIQYF	TGTGCCAGCAGTGAAGGGACCAACATTCAGTACTTC
-	TRBJ2-3	-	TRBV7-9	CASSGRRPRTDTQYF	TGTGCCAGCAGCGGACGGCGGCCGAGGACAGATACGCAGTATTTT
-	TRBJ1-5	-	TRBV21-1	CASSKLGSSAVYSNQPQHF	TGTGCCAGCAGCAAATTGGGGTCGAGTGCAGTCTATAGCAATCAGCCCCAGCATTTT
-	TRBJ1-2	-	TRBV2	CASLEDRIYGYTF	TGTGCCAGCCTCGAGGATCGGATCTATGGCTACACCTTC
-	TRBJ2-3	many	TRBV10-1	CASAYSTDTQYF	TGCGCCAGCGCCTACAGCACAGATACGCAGTATTTT
-	TRBJ2-1	-	TRBV6-1	CASSELVIYNEQFF	TGTGCCAGCAGTGAACTAGTCATCTACAATGAGCAGTTCTTC
TRBD1	TRBJ2-3	-	TRBV10-3	CAISRRGTGGTTDTQYF	TGTGCCATCAGCCGACGGGGGACAGGGGGCACAACAGATACGCAGTATTTT
TRBD2	TRBJ2-3	few	TRBV19	CASTRSRRLAGPDTQYF	TGTGCCAGTACCAGATCTCGCAGACTAGCGGGACCAGATACGCAGTATTTT
-	TRBJ2-6	-	TRBV28	CASSRIHSGANVLTF	TGTGCCAGCAGTCGGATACACTCTGGGGCCAACGTCCTGACTTTC
TRBD2	TRBJ2-1	few	TRBV5-1	CASSLVSGRGLGNEQFF	TGCGCCAGCAGCTTGGTTAGCGGGAGGGGCCTCGGGAATGAGCAGTTCTTC
TRBD2	TRBJ2-3	-	TRBV6-5	CASRGLAGGLGTQYF	TGTGCCAGCAGGGGACTAGCGGGAGGGCTGGGTACGCAGTATTTT